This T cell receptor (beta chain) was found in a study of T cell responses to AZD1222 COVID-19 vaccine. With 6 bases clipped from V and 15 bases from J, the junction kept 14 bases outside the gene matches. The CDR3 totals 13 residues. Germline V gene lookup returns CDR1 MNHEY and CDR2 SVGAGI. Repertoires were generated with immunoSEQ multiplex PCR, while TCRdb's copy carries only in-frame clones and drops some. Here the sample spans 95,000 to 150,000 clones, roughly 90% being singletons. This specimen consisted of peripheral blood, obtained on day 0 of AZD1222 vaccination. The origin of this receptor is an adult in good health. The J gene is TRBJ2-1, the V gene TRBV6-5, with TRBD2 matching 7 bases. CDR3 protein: CASRPPRDPGGFF. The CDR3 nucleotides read TGTGCCAGCAGACCACCTAGGGACCCGGGGGGGTTCTTC.